This TCR beta chain was profiled in a study of OX40 agonist ivuxolimab in advanced cancers. Study-level information: Dose-escalation subjects each had hepatocellular carcinoma, melanoma, renal cell or head and neck cancer. Three patients got partial responses; one had hepatocellular carcinoma and two had cutaneous melanoma.

V was shortened by 4 bases and J by 2 bases, with 5 bases between the two germline ends. From germline, CDR1 is MNHEY and CDR2 SVGAGI. The CDR3 loop spans 12 amino acids. Sampling of blood occurred at baseline, cycle 4 day 1, and cycle 7 day 1. Only in-frame clones appear in the TCRdb table, and some are missing; sequencing was by immunoSEQ multiplex PCR. Of 9,500 to 13,000 clones in the sample, more than 70% are singletons; the top ten hold more than 14%. This TCR derives from an adult with an advanced solid tumor such as melanoma, head and neck, liver or kidney cancer. J is TRBJ1-2 and V is TRBV6-5, with D possibly matching TRBD1 (5 bases). Sequenced here: CD4+ or CD8+ T cells sorted from blood, sampled in a trial of the OX40 agonist ivuxolimab. CDR3 amino acids: CASSWGNYGYTF. The CDR3, as DNA: TGTGCCAGCAGTTGGGGGAACTATGGCTACACCTTC.